These 21 T cell receptor beta chains share one sample of origin, sequenced in a study of blood T cell repertoires in COVID-19. The table came from immunoSEQ multiplex PCR; TCRdb's copy has only in-frame clones and leaves some out. The sample has 350,000 to 550,000 clones, roughly 90% seen once; the top ten hold 4% to 4.5%. Sequencing was done on a sample of peripheral blood. The receptors shown here come from a woman in her twenties or thirties with acute or convalescent COVID-19.

The chain combines TRBV6-5 with TRBJ2-7; perhaps TRBD1 as D (5 bases). This CDR3 region has 14 residues. CDR1 and CDR2 from the germline V gene are MNHEY and SVGAGI. Deletions cut 7 bases from V and 6 bases from J, with 19 bases between. The CDR3 bases are TGTGCCAGCAACAAACGCCAGGGTCTCGGCGAGCAGTACTTC. Protein product: CASNKRQGLGEQYF.

This chain joins TRBV5-8 and TRBJ1-5; perhaps TRBD1 as D (6 bases). The V gene lost 2 bases and the J gene lost 3 bases, with 9 bases spanning the gap. This CDR3 has 14 amino acids. Germline V gives CDR1 SGHTS, CDR2 YDEGEE. The CDR3 region has the DNA TGTGCCAGCAGCTTCAGGGGTACCAATCAGCCCCAGCATTTT. Its translation is CASSFRGTNQPQHF. The variable domain in full, completed from reference TRBV5-8 and TRBJ1-5, reads EAGVTQSPTHLIKTRGQQATLRCSPISGHTSVYWYQQALGLGLQFLLWYDEGEERNRGNFPPRFSGRQFPNYSSELNVNALELEDSALYLCASSFRGTNQPQHFGDGTRLSIL.

This CDR3 reads CASSQASVLGTDTQYF. Here the CDR3 DNA reads TGCGCCAGCAGCCAAGCCTCCGTGCTAGGCACAGATACGCAGTATTTT. The chain combines TRBV4-1 with TRBJ2-3; no definite D call. The CDR3 length is 16 residues. Germline values: CDR1 MGHRA, CDR2 YSYEKL. The ends were cut back, 1 base at V and 1 base at J, with 12 bases in the middle.

This sequence joins TRBV7-9 and TRBJ1-1, with no clear D. The CDR3 extends over 14 amino acids. V was clipped by 0 bases and J by 2 bases, with 7 bases between them. Germline CDR1 reads SEHNR; CDR2 reads FQNEAQ (reference sequence). CDR3 nucleotides: TGTGCCAGCAGCTTAGCCCGGGGTAACACTGAAGCTTTCTTT. It specifies CASSLARGNTEAFF.

DNA for the CDR3: TGTGCCAGCGGGGACAGGGGCGGGTCCGGGGAGCTGTTTTTT. Amino acids: CASGDRGGSGELFF. V is TRBV27 and J is TRBJ2-2, with 10 nucleotides matching TRBD1. CDR3 length: 14 residues. Trimming took 8 bases from V and 6 from J; bases not matched to a gene: 6. Germline V gene lookup returns CDR1 MNHEY and CDR2 SMNVEV (reference sequence).

V usage is TRBV30 and J usage is TRBJ2-3, with D hard to call. Looked up from germline, CDR1 is GTSNPN and CDR2 is SVGIG (reference sequence). The V end was cut by 5 bases, the J end by 0 bases, with 21 bases between. The CDR3 length is 17 residues. In DNA, the CDR3 is TGTGCCTGGGAGCCCCCGGATTGGGCAACTAGCACAGATACGCAGTATTTT. Translated, it gives CAWEPPDWATSTDTQYF.

V and J are TRBV7-8 and TRBJ2-7; no reliable D call. V was shortened by 3 bases and J by 2 bases, with 5 bases between the two germline ends. The CDR3 has 12 residues. Per germline, CDR1 SGHVS and CDR2 FQNEAQ. CDR3 region: CASSLRTYEQYF. The CDR3, as DNA: TGTGCCAGCAGCTTGCGAACCTACGAGCAGTACTTC. Variable domain in full (rest from reference TRBV7-8 and TRBJ2-7): GAGVSQSPRYKVAKRGQDVALRCDPISGHVSLFWYQQALGQGPEFLTYFQNEAQLDKSGLPSDRFFAERPEGSVSTLKIQRTQQEDSAVYLCASSLRTYEQYFGPGTRLTVT.

The J gene is TRBJ2-3, the V gene TRBV2; no clear D. This CDR3 is 13 amino acids long. The germline V gene has CDR1 SNHLY and CDR2 FYNNEI. Trimming removed 2 bases at V and 1 base at J, with 4 bases between. In DNA form, the CDR3 reads TGTGCCAGCAGTGAACTCCGCACAGATACGCAGTATTTT. Encoded protein: CASSELRTDTQYF.

V gene TRBV5-6 combines with J gene TRBJ1-4; D call uncertain. Germline V gene lookup returns CDR1 SGHDT and CDR2 YYEEEE. Deletions cut 2 bases from V and 6 bases from J, with 11 bases between. The CDR3 extends over 14 amino acids. The CDR3: CASSLSSPYEKLFF. In DNA form, the CDR3 reads TGTGCCAGCAGCTTATCTTCTCCCTATGAAAAACTGTTTTTT.

In nucleotides, the CDR3 is TGTGCCATCAGGGCTGGGACAGGTAACTCCTACGAGCAGTACTTC. Protein: CAIRAGTGNSYEQYF. The chain employs TRBV10-3 and TRBJ2-7; 8 bases fit TRBD1. The trim removed 6 bases at V and 0 bases at J, leaving 7 bases unmatched. The germline gives CDR1 ENHRY, CDR2 SYGVKD. CDR3 length equals 15 residues.

The rearrangement uses TRBV7-9 and TRBJ2-4, with a possible D match to TRBD1 (5 bases). V gave up 1 base and J gave up 9 bases, with 13 bases separating them. This CDR3 is built from 14 residues. Germline V gene data show CDR1 as SEHNR and CDR2 as FQNEAQ (reference sequence). CDR3 sequence: CASSLGTTVGIQYF. The CDR3 nucleotides read TGTGCCAGCAGCTTAGGGACAACCGTAGGCATTCAGTACTTC.

The table lists this clone with a few counts. DNA for the CDR3: TGTGCCAGTAGTGCCGGACAGGGGGCAGGTCAGCCCCAGCATTTT. Encoded protein: CASSAGQGAGQPQHF. The chain combines TRBV19 with TRBJ1-5; 11 bases line up with TRBD1. Germline CDR1 and CDR2: LNHDA and SQIVND (reference sequence). The CDR3 runs to 15 residues. J lost 6 bases, V lost 5 bases, and 6 bases had no gene match.

This chain uses TRBV5-1 with TRBJ2-1, with D tentatively TRBD1 (7 bases). The germline V gene has CDR1 SGHRS and CDR2 YFSETQ. With 3 bases removed from V and 7 bases from J, the gap between germline ends came to 20 bases. The CDR3 spans 16 residues. The chain's CDR3 is CASSSGGISGGNEQFF. CDR3 DNA sequence: TGCGCCAGCAGCTCGGGCGGGATTTCAGGGGGGAATGAGCAGTTCTTC.

The rearrangement uses TRBV7-8 and TRBJ1-5; TRBD1 aligns across 11 bases. CDR1 is SGHVS and CDR2 is FQNEAQ in the germline V gene. Trimming at V came to 5 bases and at J to 4 bases, leaving 7 bases not matched to a gene. The length of the CDR3 is 16 residues. CDR3 DNA: TGTGCCAGCAGCACGGACAGGGGGCTTGGAAATCAGCCCCAGCATTTT. It translates to CASSTDRGLGNQPQHF. Looking up the rest from reference TRBV7-8 and TRBJ1-5 gives the full variable domain: GAGVSQSPRYKVAKRGQDVALRCDPISGHVSLFWYQQALGQGPEFLTYFQNEAQLDKSGLPSDRFFAERPEGSVSTLKIQRTQQEDSAVYLCASSTDRGLGNQPQHFGDGTRLSIL.

This chain connects TRBV6-5 to TRBJ1-2, with 9 bases aligning to TRBD1. The germline V gene encodes CDR1 MNHEY and CDR2 SVGAGI. CDR3 length: 15 residues. The junction had 7 bases not matched to a gene; V was cut back by 5 bases and J by 3 bases. The CDR3 sequence: CASSKGTGSDYGYTF. For the CDR3, the DNA is TGTGCCAGCAGTAAGGGGACAGGGTCTGACTATGGCTACACCTTC.

This chain uses TRBV4-1 with TRBJ2-7, with D perhaps matching TRBD1 (6 bases). Germline CDR1 MGHRA, CDR2 YSYEKL. The V and J ends lost 1 base and 2 bases respectively, with 12 bases between them. The CDR3 consists of 15 residues. CDR3 loop: CASSQGDTTPYEQYF. In DNA, the CDR3 is TGCGCCAGCAGCCAAGGGGACACTACCCCCTACGAGCAGTACTTC.

The V gene is TRBV5-6, the J gene TRBJ2-6; the D gene is possibly TRBD1 (5 bases). Trimming removed 2 bases from V and 2 bases from J, with 8 bases in between. CDR1 and CDR2 from the germline V gene are SGHDT and YYEEEE. CDR3 length: 15 residues. The CDR3 nucleotides are TGTGCCAGCAGCTTTAAGGGGACTGGGGCCAACGTCCTGACTTTC. The encoded protein is CASSFKGTGANVLTF.

This chain links TRBV7-9 with TRBJ1-5; D is ambiguous. Trimming took off 1 base at V and 10 bases at J, with 14 bases between the two ends. This CDR3 contains 14 residues. Germline assignment: CDR1 SEHNR and CDR2 FQNEAQ (reference sequence). CDR3 nucleotide sequence: TGTGCCAGCAGCTTAGACACCGGTTCGGGTCCCCAGCATTTT. This translates into CASSLDTGSGPQHF.

The V and J genes are TRBV7-3 and TRBJ2-4; D may be TRBD1 (6 bases). CDR3 length: 14 amino acids. Trimming took 5 bases from V and 8 from J, leaving 16 bases between them. Germline V lookup: CDR1 SGHTA, CDR2 FQGTGA. This chain's CDR3 is CASSPEPQGYIQYF. In nucleotides, the CDR3 is TGTGCCAGCAGCCCCGAACCACAGGGATACATTCAGTACTTC.

The chain recombines TRBV28 with TRBJ1-4; 7 bases are a match to TRBD1. V shed 4 bases and J 6 bases; nucleotides not matched to a gene: 5. The germline gives CDR1 MDHEN, CDR2 SYDVKM. CDR3 length: 14 amino acids. CDR3 sequence reads: CASSYGTADEKLFF. The CDR3 DNA reads TGTGCCAGCAGTTACGGGACAGCAGATGAAAAACTGTTTTTT. The full variable domain, with the rest looked up from reference TRBV28 and TRBJ1-4, is DVKVTQSSRYLVKRTGEKVFLECVQDMDHENMFWYRQDPGLGLRLIYFSYDVKMKEKGDIPEGYSVSREKKERFSLILESASTNQTSMYLCASSYGTADEKLFFGSGTQLSVL.

The chain uses TRBV30 and TRBJ2-7, with D possibly TRBD1 on 7 matching bases. CDR1 and CDR2 from the germline V gene are GTSNPN and SVGIG (reference sequence). CDR3 size: 14 residues. V was pared by 4 bases and J by 6 bases, with 19 bases between. Here the CDR3 reads CAWTNGYRGGEQYF. The CDR3 DNA follows: TGTGCCTGGACGAATGGGTACAGGGGAGGCGAGCAGTACTTC.